The present T cell receptor beta chain was sequenced within a study of blood T cells in healthy people across ages. PCR was performed a second time for about 7 to 11 cycles using a sample-barcoded 5' primer and a J-beta primer mix. MiXCR, run by TCRdb on the 5' RACE reads, gives a single entry per CDR3 protein. Among more than 1 million distinct CDR3 sequences listed, 45% were seen once. This receptor was taken from a woman aged 55 to 70 in good health. The sequenced sample was blood.

In nucleotides, the CDR3 is TGCAGTGCCCCGACAGGGGATCGCAATGAGCAGTTCTTC. This codes for CSAPTGDRNEQFF. This chain uses TRBV20-1 with TRBJ2-1, with 8 bases lining up with TRBD1. The CDR3 is 13 amino acids. Looked up from germline, CDR1 is DFQATT and CDR2 is SNEGSKA (reference sequence). V trimming: 6 bases; J trimming: 6 bases; junction bases outside the gene matches: 7.